Listed here are 23 T cell receptor beta chains from one sample, sequenced in a study of T cells in Graves' hyperthyroidism and ophthalmopathy. Researchers amplified the TCR beta CDR3 regions from RNA transcripts. The HTBI primer set drove a first-round RT-PCR of the TCR CDR3. MiXCR was run by TCRdb on the multiplex PCR reads, yielding one entry per CDR3 protein. The sample carries about 290,000 distinct CDR3 sequences, about 14% recorded once. The source material was blood. The receptors here all came from a woman aged 25 to 39 with Graves' hyperthyroidism that later progressed to Graves' ophthalmopathy.

This clonotype was counted ten times or more. The V gene is TRBV29-1, the J gene TRBJ2-1; D perhaps matches TRBD2 (5 bases). CDR3 length equals 12 residues. Germline V gene sequence: CDR1 SQVTM, CDR2 ANQGSEA. Trimming took 8 bases from V and 3 from J, leaving 11 bases between them. The CDR3 here is CSSGLGYNEQFF. The CDR3 coding sequence is TGCAGCTCTGGACTTGGCTACAATGAGCAGTTCTTC.

This clonotype has a count of ten or more. The chain is built from TRBV7-2 and TRBJ1-6, with D possibly matching TRBD1 (5 bases). Germline loops: CDR1 SGHTA, CDR2 FQGNSA. The CDR3 extends over 15 amino acids. Trimming stripped 5 bases from V and 10 bases from J, with 18 bases between. For the CDR3, the DNA is TGTGCCAGCAGCGCGTCCCAGGGCTCGGGGTCACCCCTCCACTTT. Its protein product is CASSASQGSGSPLHF.

This clonotype was recorded at least ten times. V and J are TRBV5-1 and TRBJ2-1, with no clear D. The CDR3 totals 17 residues. Germline CDR1 is SGHRS and CDR2 is YFSETQ. Trimming cost V 4 bases and J 2 bases, with 19 bases left between them. CDR3: CASSPPPGRYTYNEQFF. The DNA for the CDR3 is TGCGCCAGCAGCCCTCCTCCGGGTCGGTACACCTACAATGAGCAGTTCTTC.

This clonotype was counted a few times. An end of the junction differs from the germline gene, which may be a read error. The rearrangement links TRBV24-1 to TRBJ2-3; 7 bases match TRBD2. Germline V lookup: CDR1 KGHDR, CDR2 SFDVKD. This CDR3 has 16 residues. CDR3 sequence (DNA): TGTGCCACCAGTGATTTGTCGGCGGGAGACCCAGATGCGCAGTATTTT. Its protein is CATSDLSAGDPDAQYF.

This clonotype was recorded many times. The rearrangement uses TRBV5-6 and TRBJ2-2, with TRBD2 matching 7 bases. The length of the CDR3 is 15 residues. The V segment lost 4 bases and the J segment 7 bases; nucleotides outside the gene matches: 10. Germline V gives CDR1 SGHDT, CDR2 YYEEEE. For the CDR3, the DNA is TGTGCCAGCAGCGATGCACGGCGGGAGAACGGGGAGCTGTTTTTT. Residues: CASSDARRENGELFF.

The rearrangement joins TRBV6-1 to TRBJ2-5; TRBD2 matches at 11 bases. Germline CDR1 is MNHNS and CDR2 is SASEGT. The CDR3 consists of 20 residues. Trimming took 0 bases from V and 5 from J; bases not matched to a gene: 17. CDR3 bases: TGTGCCAGCAGTGAAGCAGTAGGGGGCTACACTAGCGGGAGTGGGGAGACCCAGTACTTC. Its protein product is CASSEAVGGYTSGSGETQYF.

The CDR3 sequence: CATSERRYEQYF. For the CDR3, the DNA is TGTGCCACCAGTGAGAGGAGATACGAGCAGTACTTC. V gene TRBV24-1 combines with J gene TRBJ2-7; no definite D call. V was cut by 4 bases and J by 4 bases, with 7 bases left in between. The CDR3 is 12 amino acids. Germline V lookup: CDR1 KGHDR, CDR2 SFDVKD.

Turning to this clonotype: This may stem from a read error, because a much larger clone lies one nucleotide away. This rearrangement joins TRBV29-1 to TRBJ1-1; possibly TRBD1 for D (5 bases). The V gene's germline CDR1 is SQVTM and CDR2 ANQGSEA. This CDR3 contains 13 residues. Written as DNA, the CDR3 is TGCAGCGTTGAACTGGGGGTTAGCACTGGAGCTTTCTTT. It yields the protein CSVELGVSTGAFF.

This clonotype appeared a few times. This chain connects TRBV7-9 to TRBJ2-1; 9 nucleotides align to TRBD1. The germline V gene has CDR1 SEHNR and CDR2 FQNEAQ (reference sequence). CDR3 length: 20 residues. V trimming: 5 bases; J trimming: 0 bases; junction bases outside the gene matches: 17. The CDR3 here is CASSTPYGDREAFSYNEQFF. Written as DNA, the CDR3 is TGTGCCAGCAGCACTCCTTACGGGGACAGGGAGGCCTTCTCCTACAATGAGCAGTTCTTC.

This clonotype appeared a few times. The chain has TRBV6-5 and TRBJ1-3; D call uncertain. The V gene's germline CDR1 is MNHEY and CDR2 SVGAGI. The CDR3 runs to 17 residues. Deletions cut 1 base from V and 1 base from J, with 14 bases between. CDR3 sequence (DNA): TGTGCCAGCAGTTACTTAGGAGGTCCGGGATCTGGAAACACCATATATTTT. It translates to CASSYLGGPGSGNTIYF.

This clonotype has at least ten counts. V and J are TRBV9 and TRBJ1-1; no definite D call. Trimming shortened V by 0 bases and J by 7 bases, and 19 bases separated the two germline ends. Germline lookup yields CDR1 SGDLS and CDR2 YYNGEE. CDR3 length equals 16 residues. CDR3 region: CASSVGGGMRLGEAFF. In nucleotides, the CDR3 is TGTGCCAGCAGCGTAGGTGGTGGTATGAGGTTGGGTGAAGCTTTCTTT.

This clonotype was seen at least ten times. This chain joins TRBV11-2 and TRBJ1-4; D not resolved. Germline V CDR1 and CDR2: SGHAT, FQNNGV. The CDR3 covers 12 residues. Deletions cut 5 bases from V and 7 bases from J, with 8 bases between. CDR3 nucleotides: TGTGCCAGCAGCCTATTTGGTGAAAAACTGTTTTTT. Translation: CASSLFGEKLFF.

J is TRBJ2-7 and V is TRBV20-1; unclear D gene. CDR1 is DFQATT and CDR2 is SNEGSKA in the germline V gene (reference sequence). V lost 0 bases and J lost 4, with 16 bases in between. This CDR3 region has 15 residues. The CDR3 sequence is CSAREGLSGWYEQYF. The CDR3, as DNA: TGCAGTGCTAGAGAAGGGCTTTCCGGGTGGTACGAGCAGTACTTC.

In regard to this clonotype: Since a much larger clone is just one base distant, this may be a read error. The chain is built from TRBV27 and TRBJ2-2, with D maybe TRBD2 (6 bases). CDR3 length: 16 amino acids. The germline V gene has CDR1 MNHEY and CDR2 SMNVEV (reference sequence). Here the CDR3 reads CASSPGTVLDTGGLFF. The CDR3 DNA is TGTGCCAGCAGCCCCGGGACGGTCTTGGACACCGGGGGGCTGTTTTTT.

This clonotype was seen more than once but under ten times. This chain links TRBV5-5 with TRBJ1-1, with a possible D match to TRBD1 (5 bases). This CDR3 is built from 10 residues. V lost 10 bases to trimming and J lost 10 bases, with 14 bases between them. Germline V lookup: CDR1 SGHKS, CDR2 YYEKEE (reference sequence). CDR3 protein: CAGPVGAAFF. CDR3 bases: TGTGCCGGTCCGGTTGGGGCAGCTTTCTTT.

In this sample, this clonotype turned up many times. V usage is TRBV7-9 and J usage is TRBJ1-1; 7 bases fit TRBD1. The CDR3 is 14 residues long. Germline V gene data show CDR1 as SEHNR and CDR2 as FQNEAQ (reference sequence). Losses at the gene ends were 1 base for V and 5 bases for J; bases not matched to a gene: 4. The CDR3 DNA is TGTGCCAGCAGCTTAGTAAACAGGGGTACTGAAGCTTTCTTT. Protein product: CASSLVNRGTEAFF.

This clonotype was observed many times. This chain joins TRBV28 and TRBJ2-3; 7 bases align to TRBD2. The CDR3 extends over 14 amino acids. Germline V lookup: CDR1 MDHEN, CDR2 SYDVKM. After removal of 8 bases from V and 6 bases from J, the junction contained 11 bases not matched to a gene. This CDR3 is CASGGRAGRDTQYF. As DNA, the CDR3 is TGTGCCAGCGGAGGAAGAGCGGGACGTGATACGCAGTATTTT.

At least ten counts were recorded for this clonotype. This chain uses TRBV7-2 with TRBJ2-3; D assignment may be TRBD1 or TRBD2 (5 bases each). With 5 bases removed from V and 3 bases from J, the gap between germline ends came to 12 bases. Germline V gene data show CDR1 as SGHTA and CDR2 as FQGNSA. This CDR3 spans 14 amino acids. CDR3 sequence: CASSPGATTDTQYF. The CDR3 DNA sequence: TGTGCCAGCAGCCCCGGGGCCACAACAGATACGCAGTATTTT.

Points on this clonotype: At one end the junction does not follow the germline gene, possibly because of a read error. The CDR3 protein is CASSPGTLRQGTQHF. The CDR3 DNA is TGTGCCAGCAGCCCCGGGACTTTGAGGCAAGGGACCCAGCACTTC. The rearrangement joins TRBV7-2 to TRBJ2-5; D might be TRBD2 (6 bases). Germline values: CDR1 SGHTA, CDR2 FQGNSA. The CDR3 loop spans 15 amino acids.

This clonotype was found many times. V usage is TRBV3-1 and J usage is TRBJ1-1; perhaps TRBD1 as D (5 bases). CDR3 size: 15 residues. Looked up from germline, CDR1 is LGHDT and CDR2 is YNNKEL (reference sequence). Trimming left V 4 bases short and J 4 bases short, with 16 bases between. The CDR3 DNA reads as TGTGCCAGCAGCCCCGGGACCCCCGAGGGCACTGAAGCTTTCTTT. Encoded protein: CASSPGTPEGTEAFF. Using reference TRBV3-1 and TRBJ1-1 for the parts outside the CDR3, the full variable domain is DTAVSQTPKYLVTQMGNDKSIKCEQNLGHDTMYWYKQDSKKFLKIMFSYNNKELIINETVPNRFSPKSPDKAHLNLHINSLELGDSAVYFCASSPGTPEGTEAFFGQGTRLTVV.

The table lists this clonotype with many counts. The rearrangement uses TRBV5-1 and TRBJ2-3; TRBD2 is a possible D gene (5 bases). Per the germline V gene, CDR1 is SGHRS and CDR2 is YFSETQ. V was clipped by 0 bases and J by 3 bases, with 11 bases between them. The CDR3 is 15 residues long. The CDR3 sequence is CASSLGWEMTDTQYF. In DNA, the CDR3 is TGCGCCAGCAGCTTGGGATGGGAGATGACAGATACGCAGTATTTT.

This clonotype has ten or more counts. The rearrangement links TRBV9 to TRBJ2-2, with D perhaps matching TRBD1 (6 bases). With 3 bases removed from V and 0 bases from J, the gap between germline ends came to 9 bases. Germline-derived CDR1 and CDR2 are SGDLS and YYNGEE. CDR3 length: 15 amino acids. The CDR3 protein is CASSDTGSNTGELFF. In DNA form, the CDR3 reads TGTGCCAGCAGCGACACAGGGTCGAACACCGGGGAGCTGTTTTTT.

V gene TRBV7-9 combines with J gene TRBJ2-2; D possibly corresponds to TRBD1 (5 bases). The CDR3 has 15 residues. Germline values: CDR1 SEHNR, CDR2 FQNEAQ (reference sequence). V was cut by 1 base and J by 0 bases, with 6 bases left in between. CDR3 in amino acids: CASSLEQANTGELFF. The CDR3 DNA is TGTGCCAGCAGCTTAGAACAGGCGAACACCGGGGAGCTGTTTTTT.